This TCR beta chain emerged from a study of regulatory T cells in long-lasting Graves disease. Germline CDR1 LGHNT, CDR2 FRNRAP. After removal of 5 bases from V and 1 base from J, the junction contained 4 bases not matched to a gene. CDR3 length: 15 amino acids. This clonotype was found many times. Time point here: newly diagnosed GD, antithyroid drugs for less than 3 months. PBMCs provided the RNA from which the TCR library was made. The authors built TCR beta libraries using iRepertoire HTBI primers and Arm-PCR of CDR3 regions. TCRdb reprocessed the multiplex PCR reads with MiXCR, giving one entry per CDR3 protein. The repertoire holds hundreds of thousands of distinct CDR3 sequences, with about 20% as singletons.

The source was peripheral blood mononuclear cells (PBMCs), collected at new diagnosis, from a patient treated with antithyroid drugs. This clonotype was obtained from a female donor with Graves disease. The chain recombines TRBV12-5 with TRBJ2-1, with 8 bases fitting TRBD2. CDR3 amino acids: CASGQSGSSYNEQFF. CDR3 in DNA: TGTGCTAGTGGTCAAAGCGGGAGTTCCTACAATGAGCAGTTCTTC. Using reference TRBV12-5 and TRBJ2-1 for the parts outside the CDR3, the full variable domain is DARVTQTPRHKVTEMGQEVTMRCQPILGHNTVFWYRQTMMQGLELLAYFRNRAPLDDSGMPKDRFSAEMPDATLATLKIQPSEPRDSAVYFCASGQSGSSYNEQFFGPGTRLTVL.